This T cell receptor beta chain appears in the sequencing data of a study of cytomegalovirus exposure and HLA in healthy donors. The CDR3 sequence is 14 residues long. J lost 2 bases, V lost 5 bases, and 4 bases had no gene match. Germline assignment: CDR1 MNHNS and CDR2 SASEGT. General study points: Most TCRs appeared rarely, but some public TCRs recurred in many donors. Cytomegalovirus-associated TCR beta chains were listed, numbering some 170. A classifier reportedly called cytomegalovirus status with high sensitivity and specificity.

Produced via immunoSEQ multiplex PCR; TCRdb's table is partial and in-frame only. The repertoire has some 140,000 clones, around 85% of them found once; the top ten carry about 2.8%. Comments on this clone: Its antigen is not known.

The chain carries TRBV6-1 and TRBJ2-7; 9 bases map to TRBD2. The receptor comes from a man aged 18 to 30 in good health and CMV-seronegative. The sequencing input was PBMCs. The CDR3 is CASSMLAGTYEQYF. CDR3 in DNA: TGTGCCAGCAGTATGCTAGCGGGAACCTACGAGCAGTACTTC.